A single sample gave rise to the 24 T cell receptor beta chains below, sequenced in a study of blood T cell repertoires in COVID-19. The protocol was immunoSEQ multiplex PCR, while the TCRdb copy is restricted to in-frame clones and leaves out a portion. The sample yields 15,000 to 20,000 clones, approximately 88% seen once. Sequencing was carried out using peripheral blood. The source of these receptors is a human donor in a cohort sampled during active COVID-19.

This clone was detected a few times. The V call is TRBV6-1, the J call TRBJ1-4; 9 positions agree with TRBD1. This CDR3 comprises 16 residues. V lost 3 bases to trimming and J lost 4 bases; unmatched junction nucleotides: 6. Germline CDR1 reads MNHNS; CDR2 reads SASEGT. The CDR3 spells CASSDFDRGNNEKLFF. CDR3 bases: TGTGCCAGCAGTGACTTCGACAGGGGGAATAATGAAAAACTGTTTTTT.

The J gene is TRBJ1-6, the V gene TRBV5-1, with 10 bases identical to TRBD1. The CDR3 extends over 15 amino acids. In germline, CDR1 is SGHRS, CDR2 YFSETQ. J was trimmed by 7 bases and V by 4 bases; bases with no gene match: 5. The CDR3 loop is CASSPWTGGNSPLHF. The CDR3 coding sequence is TGCGCCAGCAGCCCATGGACAGGGGGAAATTCACCCCTCCACTTT. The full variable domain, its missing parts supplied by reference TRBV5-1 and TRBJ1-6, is KAGVTQTPRYLIKTRGQQVTLSCSPISGHRSVSWYQQTPGQGLQFLFEYFSETQRNKGNFPGRFSGRQFSNSRSEMNVSTLELGDSALYLCASSPWTGGNSPLHFGNGTRLTVT.

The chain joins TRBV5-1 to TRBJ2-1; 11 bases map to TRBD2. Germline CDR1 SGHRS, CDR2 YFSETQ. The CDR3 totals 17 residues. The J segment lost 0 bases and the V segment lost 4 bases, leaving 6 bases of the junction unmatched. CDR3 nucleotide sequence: TGCGCCAGCAGCATCGGGACTAGCGGTAGCTCCTACAATGAGCAGTTCTTC. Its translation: CASSIGTSGSSYNEQFF. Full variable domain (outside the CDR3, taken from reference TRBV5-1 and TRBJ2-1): KAGVTQTPRYLIKTRGQQVTLSCSPISGHRSVSWYQQTPGQGLQFLFEYFSETQRNKGNFPGRFSGRQFSNSRSEMNVSTLELGDSALYLCASSIGTSGSSYNEQFFGPGTRLTVL.

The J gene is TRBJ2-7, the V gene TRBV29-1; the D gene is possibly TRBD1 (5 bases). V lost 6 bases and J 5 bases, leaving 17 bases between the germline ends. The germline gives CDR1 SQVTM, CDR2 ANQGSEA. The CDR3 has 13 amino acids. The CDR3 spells CSVATGVGDEQYF. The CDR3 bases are TGCAGCGTGGCCACAGGTGTGGGCGACGAGCAGTACTTC.

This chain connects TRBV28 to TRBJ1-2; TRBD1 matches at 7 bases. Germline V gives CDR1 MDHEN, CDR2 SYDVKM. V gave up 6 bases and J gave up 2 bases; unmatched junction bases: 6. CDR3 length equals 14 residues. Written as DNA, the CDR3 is TGTGCCAGCAGGGCGGGACAGAGAAACTATGGCTACACCTTC. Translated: CASRAGQRNYGYTF.

CDR3 coding DNA: TGCAGCGTGTGGTTTAATAGCGGGGGGGTGGGTGCCCAAGAGACCCAGTACTTC. It encodes CSVWFNSGGVGAQETQYF. The V call is TRBV29-1, the J call TRBJ2-5; TRBD2 matches at 11 bases. The CDR3 runs 18 residues. V trimming: 6 bases; J trimming: 1 base; junction bases outside the gene matches: 16. Per germline, CDR1 SQVTM and CDR2 ANQGSEA.

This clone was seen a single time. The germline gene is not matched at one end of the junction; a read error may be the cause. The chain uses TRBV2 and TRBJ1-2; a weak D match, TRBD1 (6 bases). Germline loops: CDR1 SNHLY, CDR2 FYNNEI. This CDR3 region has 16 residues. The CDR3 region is CARSAGGGGAGYGYTF. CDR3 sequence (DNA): TGTGCCCGCAGTGCGGGGGGCGGGGGCGCCGGTTATGGCTACACCTTC.

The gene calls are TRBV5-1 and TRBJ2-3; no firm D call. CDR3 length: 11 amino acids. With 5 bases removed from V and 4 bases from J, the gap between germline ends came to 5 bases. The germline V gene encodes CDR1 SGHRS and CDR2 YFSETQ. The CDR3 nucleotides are TGCGCCAGCAGGACTTCAGATACGCAGTATTTT. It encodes CASRTSDTQYF.

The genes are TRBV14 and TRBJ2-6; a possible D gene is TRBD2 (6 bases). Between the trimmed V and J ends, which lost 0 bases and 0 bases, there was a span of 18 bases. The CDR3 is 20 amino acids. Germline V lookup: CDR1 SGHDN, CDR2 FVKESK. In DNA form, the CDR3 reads TGTGCCAGCAGCCAAGAATCTGTACGGAGGGTCGGCTCTGGGGCCAACGTCCTGACTTTC. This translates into CASSQESVRRVGSGANVLTF. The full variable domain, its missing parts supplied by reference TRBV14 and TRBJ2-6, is EAGVTQFPSHSVIEKGQTVTLRCDPISGHDNLYWYRRVMGKEIKFLLHFVKESKQDESGMPNNRFLAERTGGTYSTLKVQPAELEDSGVYFCASSQESVRRVGSGANVLTFGAGSRLTVL.

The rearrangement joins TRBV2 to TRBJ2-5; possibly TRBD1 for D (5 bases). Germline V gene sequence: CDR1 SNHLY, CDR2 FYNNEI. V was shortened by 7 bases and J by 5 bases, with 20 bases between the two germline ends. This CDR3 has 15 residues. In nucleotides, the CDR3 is TGTGCCAGCACTATGGGGCGGCAGGTCCGGGAGACCCAGTACTTC. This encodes CASTMGRQVRETQYF.

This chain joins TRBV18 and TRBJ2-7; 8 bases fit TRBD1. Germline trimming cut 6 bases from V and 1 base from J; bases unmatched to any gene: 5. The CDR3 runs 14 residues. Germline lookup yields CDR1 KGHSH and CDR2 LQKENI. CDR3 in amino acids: CASSDTGGSYEQYF. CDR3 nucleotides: TGTGCCAGCTCCGACACAGGGGGTTCCTACGAGCAGTACTTC.

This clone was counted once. The CDR3 protein is CATSQGRSSTEAFF. The CDR3 DNA reads TGTGCCACCAGTCAGGGCAGATCGTCTACTGAAGCTTTCTTT. The chain couples TRBV24-1 to TRBJ1-1; weak D call: TRBD1 (5 bases). Germline CDR1 is KGHDR and CDR2 is SFDVKD. The CDR3 covers 14 residues. Trimming shortened V by 6 bases and J by 5 bases, and 15 bases separated the two germline ends.

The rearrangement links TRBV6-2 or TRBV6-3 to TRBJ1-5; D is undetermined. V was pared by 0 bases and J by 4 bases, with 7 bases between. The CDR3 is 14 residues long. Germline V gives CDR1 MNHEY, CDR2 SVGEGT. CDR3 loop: CASSYSGRNQPQHF. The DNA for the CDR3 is TGTGCCAGCAGTTACTCCGGGAGGAATCAGCCCCAGCATTTT.

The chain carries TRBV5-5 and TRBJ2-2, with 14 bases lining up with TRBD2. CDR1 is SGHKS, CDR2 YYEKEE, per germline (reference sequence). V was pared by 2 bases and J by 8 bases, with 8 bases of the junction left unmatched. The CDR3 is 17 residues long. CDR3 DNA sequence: TGTGCCAGCAGCTTCGCAGGACTAGCGGGGGGCCCGGGGGAGCTGTTTTTT. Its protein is CASSFAGLAGGPGELFF.

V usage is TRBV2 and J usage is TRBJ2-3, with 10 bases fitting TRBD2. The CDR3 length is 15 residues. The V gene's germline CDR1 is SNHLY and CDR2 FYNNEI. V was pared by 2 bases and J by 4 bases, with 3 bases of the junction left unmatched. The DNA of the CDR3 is TGTGCCAGCAGTGAACAAGCGGGGGGGCCAGATACGCAGTATTTT. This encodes CASSEQAGGPDTQYF. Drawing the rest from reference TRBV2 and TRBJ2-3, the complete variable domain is EPEVTQTPSHQVTQMGQEVILRCVPISNHLYFYWYRQILGQKVEFLVSFYNNEISEKSEIFDDQFSVERPDGSNFTLKIRSTKLEDSAMYFCASSEQAGGPDTQYFGPGTRLTVL.

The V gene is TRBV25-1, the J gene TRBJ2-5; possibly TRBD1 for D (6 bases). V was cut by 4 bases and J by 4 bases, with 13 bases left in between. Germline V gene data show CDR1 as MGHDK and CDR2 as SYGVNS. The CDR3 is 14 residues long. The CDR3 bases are TGTGCCAGCAGTGGGCAGGGGCGCCGAGAGACCCAGTACTTC. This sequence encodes CASSGQGRRETQYF. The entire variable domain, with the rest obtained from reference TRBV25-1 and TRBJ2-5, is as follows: EADIYQTPRYLVIGTGKKITLECSQTMGHDKMYWYQQDPGMELHLIHYSYGVNSTEKGDLSSESTVSRIRTEHFPLTLESARPSHTSQYLCASSGQGRRETQYFGPGTRLLVL.

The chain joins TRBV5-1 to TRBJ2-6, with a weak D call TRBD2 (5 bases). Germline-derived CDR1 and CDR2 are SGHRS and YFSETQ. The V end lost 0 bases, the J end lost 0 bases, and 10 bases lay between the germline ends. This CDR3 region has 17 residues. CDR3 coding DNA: TGCGCCAGCAGCTTGGAAGTCCGGGGCTCTGGGGCCAACGTCCTGACTTTC. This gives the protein CASSLEVRGSGANVLTF.

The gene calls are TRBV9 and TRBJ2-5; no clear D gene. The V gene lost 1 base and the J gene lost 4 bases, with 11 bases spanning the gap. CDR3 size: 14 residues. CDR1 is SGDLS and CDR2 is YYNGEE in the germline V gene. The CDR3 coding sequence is TGTGCCAGCAGCGTACACGGGTCCCGAGAGACCCAGTACTTC. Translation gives CASSVHGSRETQYF.

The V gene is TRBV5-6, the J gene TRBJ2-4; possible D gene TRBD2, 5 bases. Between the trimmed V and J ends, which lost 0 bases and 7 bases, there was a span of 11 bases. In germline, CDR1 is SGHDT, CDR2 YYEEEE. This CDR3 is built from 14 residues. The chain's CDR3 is CASSLVAGGNIQYF. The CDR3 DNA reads TGTGCCAGCAGCTTGGTGGCAGGCGGGAACATTCAGTACTTC.

CDR3 DNA: TGTGCCAGCAGCCAACGTGGCAGGGGGCCCAGAAAGACCGGGGAGCTGTTTTTT. Protein: CASSQRGRGPRKTGELFF. The chain has TRBV5-5 and TRBJ2-2; 8 bases align to TRBD1. The CDR3 has 18 residues. The V segment lost 4 bases and the J segment 5 bases; nucleotides outside the gene matches: 16. Germline V gene lookup returns CDR1 SGHKS and CDR2 YYEKEE (reference sequence).

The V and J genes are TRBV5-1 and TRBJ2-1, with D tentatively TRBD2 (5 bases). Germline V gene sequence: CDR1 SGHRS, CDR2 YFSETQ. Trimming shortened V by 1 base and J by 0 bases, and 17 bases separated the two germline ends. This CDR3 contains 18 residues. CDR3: CASSLRLAGKSSYNEQFF. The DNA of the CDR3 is TGCGCCAGCAGCTTGAGGTTAGCCGGGAAGTCCTCCTACAATGAGCAGTTCTTC.

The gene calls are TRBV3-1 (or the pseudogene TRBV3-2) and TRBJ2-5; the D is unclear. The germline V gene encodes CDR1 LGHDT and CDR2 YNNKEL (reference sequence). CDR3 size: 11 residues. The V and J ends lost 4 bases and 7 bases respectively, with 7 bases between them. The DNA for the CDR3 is TGTGCCAGCAGCCGTCCGGGGACCCAGTACTTC. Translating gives CASSRPGTQYF.

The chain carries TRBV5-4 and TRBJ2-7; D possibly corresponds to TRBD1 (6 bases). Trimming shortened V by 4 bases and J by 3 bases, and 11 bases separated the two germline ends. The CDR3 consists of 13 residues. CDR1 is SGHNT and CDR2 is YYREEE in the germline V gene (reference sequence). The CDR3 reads CASSVDRYYEQYF. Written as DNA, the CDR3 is TGTGCCAGCAGCGTGGACAGATACTACGAGCAGTACTTC.

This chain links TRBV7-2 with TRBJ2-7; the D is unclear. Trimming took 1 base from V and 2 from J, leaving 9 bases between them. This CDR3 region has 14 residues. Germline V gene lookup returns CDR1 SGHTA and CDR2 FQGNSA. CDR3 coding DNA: TGTGCCAGCAGCTTAGTCCGGTCTACCTACGAGCAGTACTTC. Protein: CASSLVRSTYEQYF. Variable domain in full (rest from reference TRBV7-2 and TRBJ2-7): GAGVSQSPSNKVTEKGKDVELRCDPISGHTALYWYRQSLGQGLEFLIYFQGNSAPDKSGLPSDRFSAERTGGSVSTLTIQRTQQEDSAVYLCASSLVRSTYEQYFGPGTRLTVT.